This T cell receptor (beta chain) is from a study of blood T cell repertoires in COVID-19. The method was immunoSEQ multiplex PCR; TCRdb's version includes in-frame clones alone and lacks a portion of them. The sample has over 90,000 clones, nearly 90% seen once. The CDR3 is 13 amino acids. In germline, CDR1 is MNHEY, CDR2 SVGEGT. Trimming pared 5 bases from V and 1 base from J, leaving 8 bases between. The sample consisted of peripheral blood. The source is a man aged 45-65 years in a cohort sampled during active COVID-19. The rearrangement joins TRBV6-2 or TRBV6-3 to TRBJ1-1; D possibly corresponds to TRBD1 (6 bases). DNA for the CDR3: TGTGCCAGCAGTCGACAGGAGAACACTGAAGCTTTCTTT. Protein: CASSRQENTEAFF.